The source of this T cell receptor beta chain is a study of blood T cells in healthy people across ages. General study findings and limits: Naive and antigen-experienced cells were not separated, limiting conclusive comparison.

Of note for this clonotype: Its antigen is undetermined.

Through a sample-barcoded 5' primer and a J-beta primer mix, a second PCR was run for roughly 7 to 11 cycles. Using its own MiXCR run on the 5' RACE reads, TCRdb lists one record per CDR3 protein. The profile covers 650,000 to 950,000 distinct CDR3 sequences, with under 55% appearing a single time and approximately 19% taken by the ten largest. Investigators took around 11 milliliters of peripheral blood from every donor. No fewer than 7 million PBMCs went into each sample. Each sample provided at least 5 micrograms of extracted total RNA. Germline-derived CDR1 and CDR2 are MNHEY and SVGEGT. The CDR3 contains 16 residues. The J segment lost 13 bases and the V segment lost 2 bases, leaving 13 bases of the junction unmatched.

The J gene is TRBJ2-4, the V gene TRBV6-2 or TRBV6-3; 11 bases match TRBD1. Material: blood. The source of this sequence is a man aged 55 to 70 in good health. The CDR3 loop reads CASSYRTGGLNKEQYF. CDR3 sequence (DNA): TGTGCCAGCAGTTACCGGACAGGGGGCTTGAACAAGGAGCAGTACTTC.